The sequence of this T cell receptor beta chain was determined in a study of response to subunit inactivated influenza vaccine (dated by TCRdb to 2017 to 2018). A note on the overall study: The study used deep quantitative T cell receptor repertoire profiling to track responses to a trivalent subunit inactivated influenza vaccine. Broad study findings and their caveats: According to the authors, only a limited number of new T cells may be recruited by each seasonal influenza vaccination.

The method behind the library was RT-PCR. Sequenced on an Illumina HiSeq 2500. TCRdb ran its own pipeline on the public reads, namely fastp trimming at Q25 and MiXCR clone calling, and kept in-frame beta chains. Rows are unified per CDR3 protein, each entry keeping the most common DNA and genes. In all, the sample holds about 620,000 distinct CDR3 sequences, and around 11% of those were seen once. The ten largest account for 9.5% to 12% of the sample. In the case of this clonotype: This clone's antigen is unknown. It has no much larger one-base neighbor in the sample; base qualities were not kept.

The sample was also linked to a second study, of T cells expressing NK-cell markers. The second study's authors report: The TCR beta cDNA libraries were made using 5'RACE template switching, a step that added both a universal primer site and unique molecular identifiers. In sorted CD3+CD56+NKG2C+, CD3+CD56+NKG2C- and CD3+CD56-NKG2C+ T-cell subsets from eight donors, TCR beta-chain repertoires were profiled. Seven of the eight sequenced donors were HCMV-seropositive and one was HCMV-seronegative. In several experiments an anti-gammadeltaTCR antibody was added to restrict sorting to alphabetaTCR-expressing T cells. In six donors, the dominant CD3+CD56+NKG2C+ clonotypes were among the top 10 CD8+ clonotypes and accounted for about 1.0-7.5% of CD8+ T cells. Those dominant clonotypes were again the most abundant among CD3+CD56-NKG2C+ cells in four donors, at roughly 28.3-65%. It remained unclear whether the expanded NKG2C-expressing T cell clones were specific for HCMV antigens. All eight donors whose samples were sequenced were randomly selected healthy volunteers, three of them men and five women. To determine HCMV serostatus, a commercial ELISA kit was used to detect HCMV-specific IgG in serum. Ficoll density gradient centrifugation was used to isolate peripheral blood mononuclear cells from blood. Bulk peripheral blood T-cell repertoires were additionally sequenced from unsorted PBMC for 5 or 6 donors. Synthesis of cDNA was primed from the TCR beta constant segment and was followed by two consecutive PCR amplification steps. Libraries were sequenced as 2 x 150 bp reads on Illumina HiSeq 2000/2500, MiSeq or NextSeq. MIGEC handled demultiplexing of the reads and grouping by UMI, while MiTCR was used to assemble and quantify clonotypes. Only TCR cDNA sequences supported by at least two reads were kept to exclude erroneous sequences. The tcR package was used for downstream repertoire analysis, with clonotypes matched between fractions based on CDR3 nucleotide sequence plus V segment. VDJmatch was used to annotate antigen specificity against VDJdb, with one amino acid substitution in CDR3 permitted.

Sequenced here: PBMCs from blood, sampled on the day of vaccination. The receptor was derived from a man in his fifties who received an inactivated influenza vaccine. Donor details come from another sample of the same person, matched by shared clones.

The CDR3 amino acid sequence is: CASSYSSSGNTEAFF. DNA sequence: TGTGCCAGCAGTTACTCGTCCAGCGGGAACACTGAAGCTTTCTTT. Rearrangement joined TRBV6-2 or TRBV6-3 to TRBJ1-1; the D gene is not confidently resolved. CDR1 and CDR2 were assigned from the germline V gene as MNHEY and SVGEGT. The cysteine opens and the phenylalanine closes a CDR3 of 15 amino acids. The sequence is cut down to CDR3 DNA, 45 bases in frame from base 1. V loses 0 bases, J loses 1 base, and the germline ends lie 9 bases apart.